The 9 T cell receptor beta chains below come from one sample, sequenced in a study of vaccination and CD4 T cells after COVID-19. Treatment specified: roughly 10-day PBMC culture with coronavirus spike peptide pools or control peptides (ViraFEST assay). Scientists ran DNA taken from cultured CD4+ T cells through the Oncomine TCR Beta short-read assay for sequencing. TCRdb used MiXCR to reprocess the PCR reads, holding one entry per CDR3 protein. The sample contains around 10,000 distinct CDR3 sequences, just over 60% of which appear only once. The antigens for these receptors are not known. What was sequenced was CD4+ T cells from blood, cultured in vitro. These receptors were taken from a human donor who had recovered from COVID-19.

This chain uses TRBV20-1 with TRBJ1-6; D is uncertain. Germline CDR1 reads DFQATT; CDR2 reads SNEGSKA (reference sequence). This CDR3 has 12 residues. V was trimmed by 5 bases and J by 9 bases, leaving 11 bases between them. CDR3 region: CSAAPDGSPLHF. The CDR3 DNA sequence: TGCAGTGCTGCCCCGGATGGTTCACCCCTCCACTTT.

The chain couples TRBV5-4 to TRBJ2-1; 13 bases match TRBD2. J lost 4 bases, V lost 6 bases, and 7 bases had no gene match. The length of the CDR3 is 16 residues. Germline V CDR1 and CDR2: SGHNT, YYREEE (reference sequence). The CDR3 sequence: CASTSATSGRYNEQFF. Written as DNA, the CDR3 is TGTGCCAGCACCTCGGCGACTAGCGGGAGGTACAATGAGCAGTTCTTC. Complete variable domain (other parts from reference TRBV5-4 and TRBJ2-1): ETGVTQSPTHLIKTRGQQVTLRCSSQSGHNTVSWYQQALGQGPQFIFQYYREEENGRGNFPPRFSGLQFPNYSSELNVNALELDDSALYLCASTSATSGRYNEQFFGPGTRLTVL.

The chain carries TRBV7-9 and TRBJ1-2; 7 bases are a match to TRBD1. Trimming removed 2 bases from V and 7 bases from J; junction bases left unmatched: 13. The CDR3 runs 16 residues. Per germline, CDR1 SEHNR and CDR2 FQNEAQ (reference sequence). CDR3 nucleotide sequence: TGTGCCAGCAGCTTAAACTGGGGAAGACAGGGTTCTGGCTACACCTTC. Residues: CASSLNWGRQGSGYTF.

J is TRBJ1-1 and V is TRBV20-1, with D unclear. The germline V gene has CDR1 DFQATT and CDR2 SNEGSKA (reference sequence). This CDR3 is built from 10 residues. V lost 5 bases and J lost 5, with 6 bases in between. As DNA, the CDR3 is TGCAGTGCTCTAAGGACTGAAGCTTTCTTT. Translated: CSALRTEAFF.

This clonotype showed up just once. The chain carries TRBV2 and TRBJ1-1, with TRBD1 matching over 7 bases. The CDR3 runs 15 residues. The V gene end was trimmed by 6 bases and the J gene end by 1 base; junction bases not matched to a gene: 8. Germline V gene lookup returns CDR1 SNHLY and CDR2 FYNNEI. CDR3 bases: TGTGCCAGCAGGGGGACAGCCCCTACGAACACTGAAGCTTTCTTT. This gives the protein CASRGTAPTNTEAFF.

The table lists this clonotype with a few counts. The chain links TRBV27 to TRBJ1-6, with TRBD1 matching over 7 bases. The CDR3 is 14 residues long. Losses at the gene ends were 4 bases for V and 10 bases for J; bases not matched to a gene: 7. Germline CDR1 MNHEY, CDR2 SMNVEV (reference sequence). CDR3 in amino acids: CASSSKGAWSPLHF. The CDR3 DNA reads as TGTGCCAGCAGTTCTAAGGGGGCTTGGTCACCCCTCCACTTT.

This chain uses TRBV14 with TRBJ1-6; unclear D gene. Germline V gives CDR1 SGHDN, CDR2 FVKESK. This CDR3 is 16 amino acids long. Trimming took off 2 bases at V and 7 bases at J, with 15 bases between the two ends. The CDR3 DNA is TGTGCCAGCAGCCAAAAAGGTGGACTGCCCAATTCACCCCTCCACTTT. Translating it yields CASSQKGGLPNSPLHF.

The chain joins TRBV2 to TRBJ1-2; D ambiguous. The CDR3 extends over 11 amino acids. The ends were cut back, 6 bases at V and 6 bases at J, with 8 bases in the middle. Germline CDR1 is SNHLY and CDR2 is FYNNEI. The CDR3 bases are TGTGCCAGCAGGAGACTCCATGGCTACACCTTC. Encoded protein: CASRRLHGYTF.

V gene TRBV19 combines with J gene TRBJ1-4; D is unresolved. The germline V and J ends were trimmed by 1 base and 6 bases, with 9 bases remaining between them. Germline CDR1 LNHDA, CDR2 SQIVND (reference sequence). This CDR3 region has 14 residues. CDR3 sequence: CASSIGGEDEKLFF. For the CDR3, the DNA is TGTGCCAGTAGTATAGGGGGAGAGGATGAAAAACTGTTTTTT.